These T cell receptor beta chains were read from a single sample in a study of cytomegalovirus exposure and HLA in healthy donors. Measured with immunoSEQ multiplex PCR; TCRdb has only the in-frame clones, and not every one. The data show fewer than 85,000 clones, around 70% seen once. Material: PBMCs. The receptor source for this set is a woman aged 40 to 55 in good health and CMV-seropositive. The CDR3 runs from the conserved cysteine through the conserved F or W. The D gene is left open where the match is weak. Expanded clones are given a class, and other clones once, few, many or no size at all.

V,size,D,J,CDR3,DNA
TRBV30,once,NA,TRBJ1-6,CAWMRRPEGLGAYNSPLHF,TGTGCCTGGATGAGGCGGCCAGAAGGATTGGGTGCCTATAATTCACCCCTCCACTTT
TRBV12-5,once,TRBD1,TRBJ1-2,CASSTGAAIGYTF,TGTGCTAGTTCGACAGGGGCAGCGATCGGCTACACCTTC
TRBV5-1,NA,NA,TRBJ1-1,CASSLDGGWTEAFF,TGCGCCAGCAGCTTGGACGGGGGGTGGACTGAAGCTTTCTTT
TRBV10-3,many,TRBD1,TRBJ1-2,CAISDGTGGGYTF,TGTGCCATCAGTGATGGGACAGGGGGCGGCTACACCTTC
TRBV6-1,NA,TRBD2,TRBJ2-3,CASSEHALAGNTDTQYF,TGTGCCAGCAGTGAACATGCACTAGCGGGTAACACAGATACGCAGTATTTT
TRBV7-2,few,NA,TRBJ2-5,CASSLWTAGETQYF,TGTGCCAGCAGCCTGTGGACGGCGGGGGAGACCCAGTACTTC
TRBV23-1,NA,TRBD2,TRBJ2-3,CASSRGGRETPSTDTQYF,TGCGCCAGCAGCCGCGGGGGGAGAGAAACCCCTAGCACAGATACGCAGTATTTT
TRBV5-1,few,NA,TRBJ1-2,CASSSSGTNYGYTF,TGCGCCAGCAGTTCGTCGGGGACTAACTATGGCTACACCTTC
TRBV19,NA,TRBD1,TRBJ1-1,CASSFLPGQGFTEAFF,TGTGCCAGTAGTTTCTTGCCGGGACAGGGCTTTACTGAAGCTTTCTTT
TRBV6-4,NA,TRBD1,TRBJ2-7,CASSGEYRFGQGSSYEQYF,TGTGCCAGCAGTGGAGAATACCGATTCGGACAGGGTAGCTCCTACGAGCAGTACTTC
TRBV7-9,NA,NA,TRBJ2-1,CASSLWTVGNNEQFF,TGTGCCAGCAGCCTGTGGACAGTGGGAAACAATGAGCAGTTCTTC
TRBV4-3,NA,NA,TRBJ1-4,CASSQDEGVLKKLFF,TGCGCCAGCAGCCAAGATGAAGGGGTTTTGAAAAAACTGTTTTTT
TRBV19,NA,TRBD2,TRBJ2-5,CASSRTSGGNQETQYF,TGTGCCAGTAGTAGGACTAGCGGGGGGAACCAAGAGACCCAGTACTTC
TRBV4-1,NA,NA,TRBJ1-3,CASSQEGGDSSGNTIYF,TGCGCCAGCAGCCAAGAGGGAGGAGACTCCTCTGGAAACACCATATATTTT
TRBV6-5,few,NA,TRBJ1-1,CASSSRDTEAFF,TGTGCCAGCAGTTCCAGGGACACTGAAGCTTTCTTT
TRBV23-1,NA,NA,TRBJ1-1,CASSLKSRGIYDTEAFF,TGCGCCAGCAGTCTAAAATCCAGGGGTATTTACGACACTGAAGCTTTCTTT
TRBV29-1,NA,NA,TRBJ1-2,CSVDPPGLYGYTF,TGCAGCGTTGACCCTCCAGGATTATATGGCTACACCTTC
TRBV5-1,few,TRBD2,TRBJ2-6,CASSPGGANSGANVLTF,TGCGCCAGCAGCCCCGGGGGGGCTAACTCTGGGGCCAACGTCCTGACTTTC
TRBV19,NA,NA,TRBJ1-4,CASSIAQGLNEKLFF,TGTGCCAGTAGTATCGCACAGGGCCTAAATGAAAAACTGTTTTTT
TRBV14,NA,NA,TRBJ2-7,CASSPQALSSYEQYF,TGTGCCAGCAGCCCTCAGGCTTTAAGCTCCTACGAGCAGTACTTC
TRBV7-2,medium-sized,TRBD2,TRBJ2-5,CASDPFGGASETQYF,TGTGCCAGCGACCCCTTCGGGGGGGCCTCGGAGACCCAGTACTTC
TRBV5-6,NA,TRBD1,TRBJ1-1,CASSLGQGFSEAFF,TGTGCCAGCAGCTTGGGACAGGGTTTCTCTGAAGCTTTCTTT
TRBV6-1,once,TRBD1,TRBJ1-3,CASSRTGAGNTIYF,TGTGCCAGCAGTCGGACAGGGGCTGGAAACACCATATATTTT
TRBV6-1,NA,NA,TRBJ2-7,CASRRTAPEQYF,TGTGCCAGTAGGAGGACGGCCCCCGAGCAGTACTTC
TRBV5-1,few,TRBD2,TRBJ2-7,CASSKSGGSYEQYF,TGCGCCAGCAGCAAAAGCGGGGGTTCCTACGAGCAGTACTTC
TRBV14,medium-sized,NA,TRBJ2-4,CASSQREAGGNIQYF,TGTGCCAGCAGCCAACGAGAGGCAGGGGGGAACATTCAGTACTTC
TRBV14,NA,NA,TRBJ2-1,CASSLILSGDKFF,TGTGCCAGCAGCCTAATCTTGTCCGGAGATAAGTTCTTC
TRBV5-6,NA,NA,TRBJ2-1,CASKQVNYNEQFF,TGTGCCAGCAAACAGGTCAACTACAATGAGCAGTTCTTC
TRBV6-5,few,NA,TRBJ1-6,CASSYSNQYSPLHF,TGTGCCAGCAGTTACTCGAATCAGTACTCACCCCTCCACTTT
TRBV6-5,few,NA,TRBJ2-7,CASRRETASPYEQYF,TGTGCCAGCAGGAGAGAAACAGCAAGTCCCTACGAGCAGTACTTC
TRBV5-1,NA,NA,TRBJ2-1,CASSRTGTPVHEQFF,TGCGCCAGCAGCCGGACTGGGACTCCAGTACATGAGCAGTTCTTC
TRBV7-9,NA,TRBD1,TRBJ1-5,CASSSGQGGQPQHF,TGTGCCAGCAGCTCCGGACAGGGGGGACAGCCCCAGCATTTT
TRBV7-2,NA,NA,TRBJ1-5,CASSLDAVAAQHF,TGTGCCAGCAGCTTAGACGCGGTCGCAGCCCAGCATTTT
TRBV9,NA,NA,TRBJ1-6,CASSPSGDNSPLHF,TGTGCCAGCAGCCCCTCCGGAGATAATTCACCCCTCCACTTT
TRBV29-1,few,NA,TRBJ2-3,CSVEPISGRGKRDTQYF,TGCAGCGTTGAACCCATTTCCGGACGGGGGAAGCGGGATACGCAGTATTTT
TRBV6-1,NA,TRBD1,TRBJ2-6,CATHSGGSGANVLTF,TGTGCCACCCATTCAGGGGGCTCTGGGGCCAACGTCCTGACTTTC
TRBV18,NA,NA,TRBJ1-1,CASSPRNSMNTEAFF,TGTGCCAGCTCACCACGGAACAGCATGAACACTGAAGCTTTCTTT
TRBV6-6,NA,TRBD1,TRBJ1-2,CASSYGQGVYYGYTF,TGTGCCAGCAGTTACGGACAGGGGGTCTACTATGGCTACACCTTC
TRBV6-5,NA,NA,TRBJ1-1,CASSRPYGEAFF,TGTGCCAGCAGTAGACCTTACGGGGAAGCTTTCTTT
TRBV5-4,once,NA,TRBJ2-5,CASKRQKFQETQYF,TGTGCCAGCAAGAGACAGAAATTCCAAGAGACCCAGTACTTC
TRBV4-2,many,TRBD2,TRBJ2-3,CASSQVAGGQGDTQYF,TGTGCCAGCAGCCAAGTAGCGGGGGGCCAAGGAGATACGCAGTATTTT
TRBV11-2,NA,NA,TRBJ1-1,CASSPLGGMNTEAFF,TGTGCCAGCAGCCCCCTTGGGGGGATGAACACTGAAGCTTTCTTT
TRBV9,few,TRBD2,TRBJ2-3,CASSLGLAATDTQYF,TGTGCCAGCAGCCTCGGACTAGCGGCCACAGATACGCAGTATTTT
TRBV30,few,NA,TRBJ1-5,CAWSVGSSLSNQPQHF,TGTGCCTGGAGTGTGGGCAGCAGCCTTAGCAATCAGCCCCAGCATTTT
TRBV14,NA,NA,TRBJ1-1,CASSRAPGGDTEAFF,TGTGCCAGCAGCCGAGCCCCCGGGGGGGACACTGAAGCTTTCTTT
TRBV2,NA,NA,TRBJ1-2,CASSLGQMRGYTF,TGTGCCAGCAGTCTTGGACAAATGAGGGGCTACACCTTC
TRBV28,NA,NA,TRBJ2-5,CAVRGAIGWETQYF,TGTGCCGTACGGGGGGCGATCGGATGGGAGACCCAGTACTTC
TRBV6-5,NA,NA,TRBJ2-7,CASSFSAGPPPYEQYF,TGTGCCAGCAGTTTTTCCGCGGGGCCCCCTCCCTACGAGCAGTACTTC
TRBV18,NA,NA,TRBJ1-5,CASSHSGHMNQPQHF,TGTGCCAGCTCACACTCGGGACACATGAATCAGCCCCAGCATTTT
TRBV5-1,NA,TRBD1,TRBJ2-1,CASSSTGDNEQFF,TGCGCCAGCAGCTCGACAGGGGACAATGAGCAGTTCTTC
TRBV15,NA,NA,TRBJ2-1,CATSRDLGNEQFF,TGTGCCACCAGCAGAGATCTCGGGAATGAGCAGTTCTTC
TRBV18,NA,TRBD1,TRBJ1-1,CASSPPISDRASEAFF,TGTGCCAGCTCACCACCCATAAGCGACAGGGCCTCTGAAGCTTTCTTT
TRBV12-5,NA,NA,TRBJ1-2,CASGLDPGNYGYTF,TGTGCTAGTGGTTTGGACCCGGGGAACTATGGCTACACCTTC
TRBV27,NA,TRBD2,TRBJ2-7,CASSLSAGGDEQYF,TGTGCCAGCAGTTTGTCAGCGGGAGGGGATGAGCAGTACTTC
TRBV5-1,NA,TRBD1,TRBJ2-2,CASRNGQGNTGELFF,TGCGCCAGCAGAAACGGACAGGGGAACACCGGGGAGCTGTTTTTT
TRBV9,NA,TRBD1,TRBJ1-6,CASSDRQGVSSPLHF,TGTGCCAGCAGCGATCGACAGGGAGTTTCTTCACCCCTCCACTTT
TRBV27,NA,TRBD1,TRBJ2-2,CASSHRGRTGELFF,TGTGCCAGCAGTCACAGGGGTAGGACCGGGGAGCTGTTTTTT
TRBV5-1,NA,TRBD2,TRBJ2-7,CASSLLAGVNEQYF,TGCGCCAGCAGCCTGCTAGCGGGTGTCAACGAGCAGTACTTC
TRBV9,NA,NA,TRBJ2-3,CASSPTPAGDTQYF,TGTGCCAGCAGCCCTACTCCTGCGGGGGATACGCAGTATTTT
TRBV29-1,NA,TRBD2,TRBJ2-1,CSVVLGGSSYNEQFF,TGCAGCGTTGTATTGGGGGGGAGCTCCTACAATGAGCAGTTCTTC